The rows below give T cell receptor beta chains drawn from one sample of a study of blood T cell repertoires in COVID-19. Assay: immunoSEQ multiplex PCR; the TCRdb copy retains only in-frame clones and omits some. The data hold over 30,000 clones, with almost 85% observed a single time. The source material was peripheral blood. The source of these receptors is a man at least 80 years old with active or convalescent COVID-19. Both conserved end residues are part of each CDR3.

J gene: TRBJ2-6
V gene: TRBV30
CDR3 protein: CAWSPFGANVLTF

J gene: TRBJ2-7
V gene: TRBV5-1
CDR3 protein: CASSTGGAGYEQYF

J gene: TRBJ1-1
V gene: TRBV13
CDR3 protein: CASSYTGGPEAFF

J gene: TRBJ2-1
V gene: TRBV27
CDR3 protein: CASSLSGVDEQFF

J gene: TRBJ2-2
V gene: TRBV7-2
CDR3 protein: CASSTGQARGTGELFF

J gene: TRBJ1-2
V gene: TRBV30
CDR3 protein: CAWSQTGSGGYTF

J gene: TRBJ2-3
V gene: TRBV19
CDR3 protein: CASRLQGTGGTDTQYF

J gene: TRBJ1-1
V gene: TRBV28
CDR3 protein: CASYSGQANTEAFF

J gene: TRBJ2-1
V gene: TRBV6-5
CDR3 protein: CATAALAEHNEQFF

J gene: TRBJ2-7
V gene: TRBV7-9
CDR3 protein: CASSGGTGKSGPAYEQYF

J gene: TRBJ2-3
V gene: TRBV3-1/TRBV3-2
CDR3 protein: CASSQDVGARWDTQYF

J gene: TRBJ2-5
V gene: TRBV11-3
CDR3 protein: CASSPTYQETQYF

J gene: TRBJ2-7
V gene: TRBV6-1
CDR3 protein: CASSESVNYSYEQYF

J gene: TRBJ2-3
V gene: TRBV7-2
CDR3 protein: CASSRDFGDTQYF